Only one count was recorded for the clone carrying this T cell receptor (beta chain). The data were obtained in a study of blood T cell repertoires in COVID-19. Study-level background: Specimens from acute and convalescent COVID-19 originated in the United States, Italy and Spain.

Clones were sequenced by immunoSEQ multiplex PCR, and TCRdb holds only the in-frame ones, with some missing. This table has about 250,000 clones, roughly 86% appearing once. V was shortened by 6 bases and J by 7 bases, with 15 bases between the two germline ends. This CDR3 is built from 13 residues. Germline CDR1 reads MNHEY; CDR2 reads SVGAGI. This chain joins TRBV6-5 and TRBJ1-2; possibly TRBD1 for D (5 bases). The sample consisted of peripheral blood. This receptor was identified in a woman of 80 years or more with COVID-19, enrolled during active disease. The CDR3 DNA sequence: TGTGCCAGCAGCCGACAGTTCTTTAGTGGCTACACCTTC. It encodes CASSRQFFSGYTF.